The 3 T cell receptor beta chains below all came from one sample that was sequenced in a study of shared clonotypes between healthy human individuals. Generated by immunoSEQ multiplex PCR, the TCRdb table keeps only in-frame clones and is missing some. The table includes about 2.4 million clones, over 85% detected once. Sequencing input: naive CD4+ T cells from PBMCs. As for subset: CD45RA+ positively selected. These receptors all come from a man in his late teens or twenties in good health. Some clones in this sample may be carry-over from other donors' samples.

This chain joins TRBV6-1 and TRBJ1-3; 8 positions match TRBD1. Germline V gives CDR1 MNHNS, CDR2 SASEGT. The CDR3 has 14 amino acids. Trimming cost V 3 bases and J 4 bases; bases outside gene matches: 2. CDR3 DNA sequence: TGTGCCAGCAGTGATGGACAGGGAGGAAACACCATATATTTT. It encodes CASSDGQGGNTIYF.

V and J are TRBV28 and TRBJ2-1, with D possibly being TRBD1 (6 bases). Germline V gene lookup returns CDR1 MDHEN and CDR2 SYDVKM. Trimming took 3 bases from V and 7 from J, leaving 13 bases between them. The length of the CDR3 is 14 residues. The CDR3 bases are TGTGCCAGCAGTTTTGCAGGGGTCGGGAATGAGCAGTTCTTC. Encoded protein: CASSFAGVGNEQFF.

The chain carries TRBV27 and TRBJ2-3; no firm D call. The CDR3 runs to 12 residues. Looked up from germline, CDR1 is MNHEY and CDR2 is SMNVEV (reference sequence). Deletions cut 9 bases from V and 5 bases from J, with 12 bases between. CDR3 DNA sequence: TGTGCCAGAGGCAAGCAGAAAGATACGCAGTATTTT. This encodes CARGKQKDTQYF.